These T cell receptor beta chains were read from a single sample in a study of blood T cell repertoires in COVID-19. Some clones are missing from TCRdb's copy, which holds only in-frame ones; the method was immunoSEQ multiplex PCR. The sample consists of 140,000 to 150,000 clones, about 80% of them appearing once. Sequenced sample: peripheral blood. These receptors were collected from a man in his 70s who had recovered from COVID-19. The CDR3 runs from the conserved cysteine through the conserved F or W. The order of the fields is D gene, clone size, J gene, V gene, CDR3 protein. D genes are given only for firm matches. Clone size is shown for a subset of rows, as once, few, many or a class of expanded clone.

D gene: NA
clone size: NA
J gene: TRBJ1-2
V gene: TRBV30
CDR3 protein: CAWSTTGNYGYTF

D gene: NA
clone size: NA
J gene: TRBJ1-6
V gene: TRBV30
CDR3 protein: CAWRPGPGNSPLHF

D gene: NA
clone size: NA
J gene: TRBJ2-5
V gene: TRBV19
CDR3 protein: CASSWDSKGETQYF

D gene: TRBD2
clone size: NA
J gene: TRBJ2-7
V gene: TRBV5-1
CDR3 protein: CASRREGPYEQYF

D gene: TRBD2
clone size: NA
J gene: TRBJ2-1
V gene: TRBV18
CDR3 protein: CASSPTSGQYNEQFF

D gene: TRBD2
clone size: NA
J gene: TRBJ2-5
V gene: TRBV27
CDR3 protein: CASSLGLGLEETQYF

D gene: TRBD2
clone size: few
J gene: TRBJ2-1
V gene: TRBV27
CDR3 protein: CASSPGLAASDEQFF

D gene: NA
clone size: NA
J gene: TRBJ1-5
V gene: TRBV3-1/TRBV3-2
CDR3 protein: CASSQTGGGQPQHF

D gene: NA
clone size: NA
J gene: TRBJ1-1
V gene: TRBV10-3
CDR3 protein: CAISESEVGYVNTEAFF

D gene: TRBD2
clone size: NA
J gene: TRBJ2-5
V gene: TRBV11-3
CDR3 protein: CASSLTSAAETQYF

D gene: TRBD2
clone size: NA
J gene: TRBJ2-7
V gene: TRBV3-1/TRBV3-2
CDR3 protein: CASSQGGLAGRIRQYF

D gene: TRBD1
clone size: NA
J gene: TRBJ2-2
V gene: TRBV29-1
CDR3 protein: CSVGTGGPGELFF

D gene: NA
clone size: NA
J gene: TRBJ2-2
V gene: TRBV5-1
CDR3 protein: CASSFTGFTGELFF

D gene: NA
clone size: NA
J gene: TRBJ1-3
V gene: TRBV13
CDR3 protein: CASSLGGGSGNTIYF

D gene: TRBD2
clone size: NA
J gene: TRBJ2-2
V gene: TRBV9
CDR3 protein: CASSGTTSALGELFF

D gene: NA
clone size: NA
J gene: TRBJ1-1
V gene: TRBV19
CDR3 protein: CASRRRVNTEAFF

D gene: TRBD2
clone size: many
J gene: TRBJ2-2
V gene: TRBV29-1
CDR3 protein: CSVPSGRATGELFF

D gene: TRBD1
clone size: NA
J gene: TRBJ1-2
V gene: TRBV7-9
CDR3 protein: CASTLGGTTGARGYTF

D gene: TRBD2
clone size: NA
J gene: TRBJ2-1
V gene: TRBV3-1/TRBV3-2
CDR3 protein: CASSQGVRESYNEQFF

D gene: NA
clone size: NA
J gene: TRBJ1-4
V gene: TRBV5-6
CDR3 protein: CASIQQGSRKLFF

D gene: NA
clone size: NA
J gene: TRBJ2-6
V gene: TRBV27
CDR3 protein: CASSLSGANVLTF

D gene: NA
clone size: NA
J gene: TRBJ2-1
V gene: TRBV3-1/TRBV3-2
CDR3 protein: CASSFGGGRGNEQFF

D gene: TRBD1
clone size: many
J gene: TRBJ2-2
V gene: TRBV24-1
CDR3 protein: CATSDTSGTGDPGELFF

D gene: NA
clone size: NA
J gene: TRBJ2-5
V gene: TRBV14
CDR3 protein: CASSQGGGYPARETQYF

D gene: NA
clone size: NA
J gene: TRBJ2-1
V gene: TRBV3-1/TRBV3-2
CDR3 protein: CASSHKIRDEQFF

D gene: NA
clone size: NA
J gene: TRBJ1-1
V gene: TRBV27
CDR3 protein: CASSLGGSRTEAFF

D gene: NA
clone size: few
J gene: TRBJ1-6
V gene: TRBV27
CDR3 protein: CASSLNRVTQSLHF

D gene: TRBD2
clone size: NA
J gene: TRBJ2-7
V gene: TRBV7-3
CDR3 protein: CASSLGGTSGDYEQYF